These 22 T cell receptor beta chains share one sample of origin, sequenced in a study of response to subunit inactivated influenza vaccine. MiXCR, run by TCRdb on the RT-PCR reads, gives a single entry per CDR3 protein. The sample contains hundreds of thousands of distinct CDR3 sequences, around 20% of which appear only once. Here the sequenced sample was PBMCs from blood, taken about 5 days after vaccination. These receptor sequences come from a man over 45 who received an inactivated influenza vaccine.

This clonotype was counted only a few times. The chain employs TRBV20-1 and TRBJ1-2; D possibly corresponds to TRBD1 (5 bases). This CDR3 has 14 residues. CDR1 DFQATT and CDR2 SNEGSKA come from the germline V gene (reference sequence). Trimming removed 1 base from V and 7 bases from J, with 16 bases in between. CDR3 coding DNA: TGCAGTGCTAGAGGATCCGGGCCCCAGGGTGGCTACACCTTC. This sequence encodes CSARGSGPQGGYTF.

This clonotype was found a few times. The chain is built from TRBV4-3 and TRBJ2-2; no firm D call. The CDR3 contains 15 residues. The V end was cut by 0 bases, the J end by 7 bases, with 12 bases between. CDR1 is LGHNA and CDR2 is YSLEER in the germline V gene. The CDR3 DNA sequence: TGCGCCAGCAGCCAAGATCGAGCCATGGACGGGGAGCTGTTTTTT. Its protein is CASSQDRAMDGELFF.

This clonotype has only a few counts. The J gene is TRBJ2-2, the V gene TRBV10-3, with TRBD2 identical over 14 bases. This CDR3 comprises 15 residues. Germline values: CDR1 ENHRY, CDR2 SYGVKD. V shed 6 bases and J 6 bases; nucleotides not matched to a gene: 3. CDR3 loop: CAIRGLAGESGELFF. The CDR3 DNA reads TGTGCCATCAGGGGACTAGCGGGAGAATCCGGGGAGCTGTTTTTT.

Here the CDR3 DNA reads TGTGCCAGCAGCTTGAGGGAGGGGGAAAATGAGCAGTTCTTC. This gives the protein CASSLREGENEQFF. The rearrangement links TRBV7-2 to TRBJ2-1; perhaps TRBD2 as D (7 bases). The V gene's germline CDR1 is SGHTA and CDR2 FQGNSA. Trimming cost V 3 bases and J 7 bases, with 13 bases left between them. The CDR3 is 14 residues long.

The genes are TRBV20-1 and TRBJ2-5; TRBD1 aligns across 10 bases. CDR1 is DFQATT, CDR2 SNEGSKA, per germline (reference sequence). The V gene end was trimmed by 0 bases and the J gene end by 2 bases; junction bases not matched to a gene: 9. The CDR3 has 17 residues. CDR3 protein: CSAREVWGQGSQETQYF. DNA for the CDR3: TGCAGTGCTAGAGAGGTTTGGGGACAGGGGAGTCAAGAGACCCAGTACTTC.

The chain uses TRBV7-2 and TRBJ2-2; D is ambiguous. The CDR3 extends over 17 amino acids. The V end was cut by 1 base, the J end by 0 bases, with 12 bases between. Germline loops: CDR1 SGHTA, CDR2 FQGNSA. CDR3 bases: TGTGCCAGCAGCTTAGTAGGCCAGCTTACGAACACCGGGGAGCTGTTTTTT. This sequence encodes CASSLVGQLTNTGELFF.

The chain employs TRBV29-1 and TRBJ1-2, with TRBD1 identical over 7 bases. Trimming at V came to 5 bases and at J to 3 bases, leaving 3 bases not matched to a gene. The CDR3 loop spans 12 amino acids. Looked up from germline, CDR1 is SQVTM and CDR2 is ANQGSEA. CDR3 sequence (DNA): TGCAGCGTTCGTGACAGGGACTATGGCTACACCTTC. This sequence encodes CSVRDRDYGYTF.

There are a few counts of this clonotype. V is TRBV7-8 and J is TRBJ2-1, with TRBD2 matching over 9 bases. The germline V gene encodes CDR1 SGHVS and CDR2 FQNEAQ. There are 16 residues in the CDR3. The V and J ends lost 7 bases and 4 bases, in that order; junction bases with no gene match: 11. CDR3 amino acids: CASNRAGTSRYNEQFF. The CDR3 DNA follows: TGTGCCAGCAATCGTGCCGGGACTAGCCGATACAATGAGCAGTTCTTC. The variable domain in full, with the rest retrieved from reference TRBV7-8 and TRBJ2-1, is GAGVSQSPRYKVAKRGQDVALRCDPISGHVSLFWYQQALGQGPEFLTYFQNEAQLDKSGLPSDRFFAERPEGSVSTLKIQRTQQEDSAVYLCASNRAGTSRYNEQFFGPGTRLTVL.

V gene TRBV20-1 combines with J gene TRBJ1-5; 8 nucleotides align to TRBD1. This CDR3 is 11 amino acids long. The germline CDR1 and CDR2 sequences are DFQATT and SNEGSKA (reference sequence). The ends lost 6 bases at V and 8 bases at J; junction bases unmatched: 3. In DNA form, the CDR3 reads TGCAGTGCGGCAGGGGGCAAGCCCCAGCATTTT. The encoded protein is CSAAGGKPQHF.

This clonotype was counted between two and nine times. This sequence joins TRBV2 and TRBJ1-1; D is possibly TRBD1 (5 bases). Germline V gene sequence: CDR1 SNHLY, CDR2 FYNNEI. Trimming stripped 8 bases from V and 1 base from J, with 11 bases between. The CDR3 consists of 13 residues. The CDR3 nucleotides are TGTGCCAGCCTAAGACAGACGAACACTGAAGCTTTCTTT. It is translated as CASLRQTNTEAFF. The full variable domain, rest sourced from reference TRBV2 and TRBJ1-1, is EPEVTQTPSHQVTQMGQEVILRCVPISNHLYFYWYRQILGQKVEFLVSFYNNEISEKSEIFDDQFSVERPDGSNFTLKIRSTKLEDSAMYFCASLRQTNTEAFFGQGTRLTVV.

This chain connects TRBV29-1 to TRBJ2-6, with D possibly being TRBD1 (5 bases). Trimming shortened V by 3 bases and J by 2 bases, and 8 bases separated the two germline ends. This CDR3 spans 14 amino acids. Germline V gives CDR1 SQVTM, CDR2 ANQGSEA. The CDR3 DNA follows: TGCAGCGTTGACCAGGGTCCTGGGGCCAACGTCCTGACTTTC. Residues: CSVDQGPGANVLTF.

The chain joins TRBV20-1 to TRBJ2-7; D may correspond to TRBD1 or TRBD2 (5 bases each). The germline V gene has CDR1 DFQATT and CDR2 SNEGSKA (reference sequence). Trimming removed 7 bases at V and 5 bases at J, with 21 bases between. The CDR3 has 14 residues. The CDR3, as DNA: TGCAGTGTAGACACCCGGGGCGGGTCCAACGAGCAGTACTTC. It specifies CSVDTRGGSNEQYF.

This chain uses TRBV4-1 with TRBJ2-1; the D is unclear. The germline CDR1 and CDR2 sequences are MGHRA and YSYEKL. The ends were cut back, 1 base at V and 0 bases at J, with 10 bases in the middle. There are 16 residues in the CDR3. Here the CDR3 reads CASSQGSQSSYNEQFF. The CDR3 DNA reads as TGCGCCAGCAGCCAAGGTTCCCAAAGCTCCTACAATGAGCAGTTCTTC.

The J gene is TRBJ2-7, the V gene TRBV10-3; 14 positions agree with TRBD2. This CDR3 contains 18 residues. Losses at the gene ends were 5 bases for V and 2 bases for J; bases not matched to a gene: 11. Germline V gene lookup returns CDR1 ENHRY and CDR2 SYGVKD. CDR3 in amino acids: CAISPGGLAGGFTYEQYF. The DNA for the CDR3 is TGTGCCATCAGTCCCGGAGGACTAGCGGGAGGATTCACCTACGAGCAGTACTTC.

The chain has TRBV12-3 or TRBV12-4 and TRBJ2-1; D gene ambiguous. The CDR3 runs 13 residues. V lost 1 base to trimming and J lost 11 bases, with 12 bases between them. The CDR3 here is CASSLDIPNKQFF. CDR3 nucleotide sequence: TGTGCCAGCAGTTTAGACATCCCGAATAAGCAGTTCTTC.

This clonotype was recorded a few times. The chain is built from TRBV6-1 and TRBJ2-5; D is uncertain. V lost 6 bases to trimming and J lost 1 base, with 18 bases between them. Germline V gene lookup returns CDR1 MNHNS and CDR2 SASEGT. The CDR3 has 16 amino acids. The CDR3 protein is CASSDQSGVGQETQYF. For the CDR3, the DNA is TGTGCCAGCAGCGATCAGTCGGGTGTTGGCCAAGAGACCCAGTACTTC.

The chain recombines TRBV7-9 with TRBJ1-1; no clear D. Deletions cut 8 bases from V and 6 bases from J, with 16 bases between. Germline values: CDR1 SEHNR, CDR2 FQNEAQ (reference sequence). The CDR3 runs to 13 residues. Written as DNA, the CDR3 is TGTGCCAGCTCCTTGGGCGGGCGGCCTGAAGCTTTCTTT. Its translation is CASSLGGRPEAFF.

V is TRBV12-3 or TRBV12-4 and J is TRBJ2-1, with D hard to call. Trimming removed 4 bases from V and 8 bases from J, with 15 bases in between. The CDR3 has 14 residues. DNA of the CDR3: TGTGCCAGCAGTTCCCTGACCGTGTTCGATGAGCAGTTCTTC. Protein: CASSSLTVFDEQFF.

This clonotype was picked up a small number of times. The CDR3, as DNA: TGTGCCAGCAGCTTTAACAGGGCGAACTCCTACAATGAGCAGTTCTTC. The encoded protein is CASSFNRANSYNEQFF. The J gene is TRBJ2-1, the V gene TRBV5-5; a possible D gene is TRBD1 (6 bases). The V and J ends lost 2 bases and 0 bases respectively, with 12 bases between them. The CDR3 is 16 residues long. CDR1 and CDR2 from the germline V gene are SGHKS and YYEKEE (reference sequence).

This clonotype has just a few counts. The chain combines TRBV6-5 with TRBJ2-1; 16 nucleotides align to TRBD2. Germline-derived CDR1 and CDR2 are MNHEY and SVGAGI. Losses at the gene ends were 4 bases for V and 6 bases for J; bases not matched to a gene: 9. The CDR3 length is 18 residues. The CDR3 sequence: CASSSRGLAGGLSNEQFF. CDR3 DNA sequence: TGTGCCAGCAGTTCCCGGGGACTAGCGGGAGGGCTCAGCAATGAGCAGTTCTTC.

This clonotype showed up just a few times. V usage is TRBV7-2 and J usage is TRBJ2-1, with D possibly being TRBD2 (5 bases). The length of the CDR3 is 16 residues. Germline loops: CDR1 SGHTA, CDR2 FQGNSA. Trimming stripped 5 bases from V and 4 bases from J, with 18 bases between. DNA of the CDR3: TGTGCCAGCAGCCGTGGAGGACCTCTTGAGTACAATGAGCAGTTCTTC. Protein product: CASSRGGPLEYNEQFF.

This clonotype came up a few times. The rearrangement links TRBV4-1 to TRBJ2-1; D possibly uses TRBD1 or TRBD2 (5 bases each). Trimming stripped 0 bases from V and 13 bases from J, with 13 bases between. Germline V gene lookup returns CDR1 MGHRA and CDR2 YSYEKL. This CDR3 is 13 amino acids long. CDR3 loop: CASSQERGWPQFF. CDR3 nucleotides: TGCGCCAGCAGCCAAGAACGGGGCTGGCCTCAGTTCTTC.